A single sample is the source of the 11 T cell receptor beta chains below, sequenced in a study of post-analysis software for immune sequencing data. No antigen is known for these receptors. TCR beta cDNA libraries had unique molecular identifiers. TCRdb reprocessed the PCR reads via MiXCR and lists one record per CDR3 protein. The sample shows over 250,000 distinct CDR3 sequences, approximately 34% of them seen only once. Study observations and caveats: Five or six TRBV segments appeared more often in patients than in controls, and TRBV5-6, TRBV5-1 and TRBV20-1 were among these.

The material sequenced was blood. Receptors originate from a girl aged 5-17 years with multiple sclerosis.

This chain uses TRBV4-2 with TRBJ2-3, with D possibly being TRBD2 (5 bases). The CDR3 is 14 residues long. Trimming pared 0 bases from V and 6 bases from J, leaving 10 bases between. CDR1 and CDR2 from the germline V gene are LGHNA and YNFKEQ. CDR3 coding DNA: TGTGCCAGCAGCCAAGAAGAGGGAAGGGATACGCAGTATTTT. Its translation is CASSQEEGRDTQYF.

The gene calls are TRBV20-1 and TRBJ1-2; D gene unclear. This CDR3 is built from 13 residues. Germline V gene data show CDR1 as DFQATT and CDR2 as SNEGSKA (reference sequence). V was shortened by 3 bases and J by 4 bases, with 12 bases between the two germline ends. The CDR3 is CSARGLIFYGYTF. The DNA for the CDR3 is TGCAGTGCTAGGGGCCTGATTTTCTATGGCTACACCTTC.

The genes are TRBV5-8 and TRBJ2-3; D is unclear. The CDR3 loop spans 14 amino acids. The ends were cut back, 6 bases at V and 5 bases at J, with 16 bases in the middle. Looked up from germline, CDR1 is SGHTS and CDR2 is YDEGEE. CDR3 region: CASIRMRRIDTQYF. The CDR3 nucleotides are TGTGCCAGCATCAGGATGAGACGCATAGATACGCAGTATTTT.

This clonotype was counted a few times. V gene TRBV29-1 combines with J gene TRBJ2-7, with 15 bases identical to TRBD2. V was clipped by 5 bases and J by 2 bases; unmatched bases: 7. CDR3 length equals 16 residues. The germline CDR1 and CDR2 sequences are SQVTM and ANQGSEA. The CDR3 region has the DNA TGCAGCGTTAGGGGACTAGCGGGAGGTTGGGCCTACGAGCAGTACTTC. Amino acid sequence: CSVRGLAGGWAYEQYF.

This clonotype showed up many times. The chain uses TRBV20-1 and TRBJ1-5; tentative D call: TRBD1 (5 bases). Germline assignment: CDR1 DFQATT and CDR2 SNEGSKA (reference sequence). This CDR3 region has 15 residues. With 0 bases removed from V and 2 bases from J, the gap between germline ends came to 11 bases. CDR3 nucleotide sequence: TGCAGTGCTAGAGATCGGGGGTCGCGCAATCAGCCCCAGCATTTT. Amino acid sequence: CSARDRGSRNQPQHF.

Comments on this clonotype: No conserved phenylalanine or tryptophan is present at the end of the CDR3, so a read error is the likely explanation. This CDR3 reads CASSPRQGAGETQYI. The CDR3, as DNA: TGCGCCAGCAGCCCCAGACAGGGGGCTGGTGAGACCCAGTACATC. V and J are TRBV5-1 and TRBJ2-5; 10 positions agree with TRBD1. The V gene end was trimmed by 4 bases and the J gene end by 5 bases; junction bases not matched to a gene: 8. Germline values: CDR1 SGHRS, CDR2 YFSETQ. This CDR3 contains 15 residues.

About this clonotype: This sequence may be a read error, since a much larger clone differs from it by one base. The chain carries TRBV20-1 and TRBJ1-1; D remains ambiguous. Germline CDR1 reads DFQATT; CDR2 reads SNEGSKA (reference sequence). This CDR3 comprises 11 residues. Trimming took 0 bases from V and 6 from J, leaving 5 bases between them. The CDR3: CSARDYAEAFF. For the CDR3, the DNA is TGCAGTGCTAGAGATTACGCTGAAGCTTTCTTT.

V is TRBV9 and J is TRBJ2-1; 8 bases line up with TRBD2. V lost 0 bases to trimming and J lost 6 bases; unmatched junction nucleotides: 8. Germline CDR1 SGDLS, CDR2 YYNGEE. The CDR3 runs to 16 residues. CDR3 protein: CASSVDPSGSGNEQFF. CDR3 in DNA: TGTGCCAGCAGCGTAGATCCCAGCGGGAGTGGCAATGAGCAGTTCTTC.

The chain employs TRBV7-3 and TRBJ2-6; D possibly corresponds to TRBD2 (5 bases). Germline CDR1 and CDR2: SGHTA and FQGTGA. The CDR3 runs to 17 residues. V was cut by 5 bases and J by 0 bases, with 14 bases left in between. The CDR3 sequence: CASSQPGGGSGANVLTF. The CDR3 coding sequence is TGTGCCAGCAGCCAACCCGGAGGAGGCTCTGGGGCCAACGTCCTGACTTTC.

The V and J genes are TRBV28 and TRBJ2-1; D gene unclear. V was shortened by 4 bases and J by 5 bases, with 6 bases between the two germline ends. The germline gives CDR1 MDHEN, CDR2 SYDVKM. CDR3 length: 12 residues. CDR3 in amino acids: CASSSSHNEQFF. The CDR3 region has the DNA TGTGCCAGCAGTTCGAGCCACAATGAGCAGTTCTTC.

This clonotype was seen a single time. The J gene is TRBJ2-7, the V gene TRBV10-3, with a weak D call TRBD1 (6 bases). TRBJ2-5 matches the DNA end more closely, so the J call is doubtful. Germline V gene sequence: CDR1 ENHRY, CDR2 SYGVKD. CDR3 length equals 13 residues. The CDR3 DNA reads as TGTGCCATCAGGGCAGGGGTAGGAGAGACCCAGTACTTC. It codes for CAIRAGVGETQYF.